This T cell receptor beta chain was documented in a study of technical replicates of blood from a handful of donors. The CDR3 extends over 14 amino acids. Looked up from germline, CDR1 is LNHDA and CDR2 is SQIVND (reference sequence). V was cut by 1 base and J by 1 base, with 6 bases left in between. Assay used: immunoSEQ multiplex PCR; TCRdb lists only in-frame clones, some missing. The table has about 70,000 clones, 94% seen once. Sequencing was done on a sample of T cells isolated from PBMCs. The rearrangement links TRBV19 to TRBJ2-3, with D unresolved. The origin of this receptor is a human donor in good health. CDR3 bases: TGTGCCAGTAGTATAGGGCTGGGCACAGATACGCAGTATTTT. Its translation is CASSIGLGTDTQYF. The whole variable domain, filled in from reference TRBV19 and TRBJ2-3, reads DGGITQSPKYLFRKEGQNVTLSCEQNLNHDAMYWYRQDPGQGLRLIYYSQIVNDFQKGDIAEGYSVSREKKESFPLTVTSAQKNPTAFYLCASSIGLGTDTQYFGPGTRLTVL.